Following are 7 T cell receptor beta chains from one sample sequenced in a study of cytomegalovirus exposure and HLA in healthy donors (dated by TCRdb to the late 2010s). Library preparation was by the immunoSEQ multiplex PCR assay. For the multiplex PCR, a mixture combining 60 forward primers for TCR Vbeta segments and 13 reverse primers for TCR Jbeta segments was used. In TCRdb, the immuneACCESS table is reduced to in-frame sequences with V and J assigned. These tables do not hold every clone; where another copy was compared, an unresolved V gene accounts for under half, and the others remain unexplained. Here the sample has 90,000 to 120,000 clones; 65% to 90% occur a single time. The top ten hold more than 1% of the sample. Material for sequencing was PBMCs. The receptors were sampled from a woman in her late teens or twenties in good health and CMV-seronegative.

The V and J genes are TRBV18 and TRBJ2-1; D unresolved. The CDR3 runs 16 residues. Per the germline V gene, CDR1 is KGHSH and CDR2 is LQKENI. Deletions cut 3 bases from V and 8 bases from J, with 20 bases between. The CDR3 nucleotides are TGTGCCAGCTCACCCTCCCGAGAGGAGACTTTGCATGAGCAGTTCTTC. It encodes CASSPSREETLHEQFF. Full variable domain (remainder filled in from reference TRBV18 and TRBJ2-1): NAGVMQNPRHLVRRRGQEARLRCSPMKGHSHVYWYRQLPEEGLKFMVYLQKENIIDESGMPKERFSAEFPKEGPSILRIQQVVRGDSAAYFCASSPSREETLHEQFFGPGTRLTVL.

The chain is built from TRBV27 and TRBJ2-5; 14 nucleotides line up with TRBD2. Germline CDR1 reads MNHEY; CDR2 reads SMNVEV (reference sequence). This CDR3 is 19 amino acids long. With 3 bases clipped from V and 1 base from J, the junction kept 10 bases outside the gene matches. The CDR3 spells CASSFGGTSGGGSQETQYF. The CDR3 DNA is TGTGCCAGCAGTTTTGGCGGGACTAGCGGGGGAGGGTCCCAAGAGACCCAGTACTTC.

V gene TRBV7-3 combines with J gene TRBJ2-1, with TRBD2 identical over 8 bases. CDR1 and CDR2 from the germline V gene are SGHTA and FQGTGA. This CDR3 spans 15 amino acids. With V trimmed by 4 bases and J by 4 bases, 6 bases remained unmatched. CDR3 sequence reads: CASSSTSEVYNEQFF. The CDR3 DNA reads as TGTGCCAGCAGCTCGACTAGCGAGGTTTACAATGAGCAGTTCTTC.

The chain combines TRBV15 with TRBJ2-1; the D gene is possibly TRBD2 (5 bases). This CDR3 contains 16 residues. Germline V gives CDR1 LNHNV, CDR2 YYDKDF (reference sequence). Trimming shortened V by 5 bases and J by 3 bases, and 17 bases separated the two germline ends. The CDR3 region is CATSPVASGFYNEQFF. The CDR3 DNA reads TGTGCCACCAGCCCCGTTGCGAGCGGCTTCTACAATGAGCAGTTCTTC.

This clone was recorded once. The chain combines TRBV6-1 with TRBJ2-7; 7 bases fit TRBD1. This CDR3 comprises 15 residues. J lost 1 base, V lost 6 bases, and 9 bases had no gene match. Germline loops: CDR1 MNHNS, CDR2 SASEGT. The CDR3 DNA follows: TGTGCCAGCAGAAACAGGGGAGATGGATCCTACGAGCAGTACTTC. Its protein is CASRNRGDGSYEQYF.

V gene TRBV9 combines with J gene TRBJ2-1, with D hard to call. Trimming left V 0 bases short and J 2 bases short, with 6 bases between. Germline-derived CDR1 and CDR2 are SGDLS and YYNGEE. This CDR3 contains 14 residues. CDR3 region: CASSVGAPYNEQFF. The CDR3 DNA follows: TGTGCCAGCAGCGTAGGAGCCCCCTACAATGAGCAGTTCTTC.

The chain combines TRBV14 with TRBJ2-7; D is possibly TRBD2 (6 bases). CDR1 SGHDN and CDR2 FVKESK come from the germline V gene. The CDR3 length is 14 residues. Trimming removed 3 bases from V and 5 bases from J, with 14 bases in between. This chain's CDR3 is CASSQAGGVHEQYF. Here the CDR3 DNA reads TGTGCCAGCAGCCAGGCTGGCGGGGTCCACGAGCAGTACTTC.